What follows describes a single TCR beta chain. The data derive from a study of T-cell memory formation after mild COVID-19. Via MiXCR, TCRdb re-called the 5' RACE reads, giving one row per CDR3 protein. The sample records tens of thousands of distinct CDR3 sequences, approximately 13% being singletons. This CDR3 region has 14 residues. CDR1 SGDLS and CDR2 YYNGEE come from the germline V gene. V shed 0 bases and J shed 10 bases, with 11 bases lying between them. Sequenced material: PBMCs or a T cell subset sorted from them (not recorded which). The gene calls are TRBV9 and TRBJ1-6; D remains ambiguous. This TCR came from an adult woman who had mild COVID-19 (a few samples of this study predate the infection). Cell type and time point are not known. The CDR3 bases are TGTGCCAGCAGCGTAGATCCCCCTGGGTCACCCCTCCACTTT. Its protein is CASSVDPPGSPLHF.